The sequence of this T cell receptor beta chain was determined in a study of CXCR3-negative and CXCR3-positive naive CD8 T cells. Study results and caveats: The study found more hydrophobic TRB CDR3s in CXCR3-positive naive cells than in CXCR3-negative naive cells.

CD45RO-CCR7+CD27+CD95- defined naive CD8+ T cells. UMI-labeled 5' RACE yielded the TRB cDNA libraries. TCRdb reprocessed the 5' RACE reads and reports one entry per CDR3 protein, with no DNA. The sample shows 150,000 or so distinct CDR3 sequences, and under 0.5% sits with its ten largest clones. With respect to this clonotype: Its target is not known.

Germline V gives CDR1 MNHEY, CDR2 SMNVEV (reference sequence). The CDR3 is 14 residues long. The sample consisted of naive CXCR3+ CD8+ T cells from blood. Subset reported: CD45RO-CCR7+CD27+CD95- naive CD8+ T cells expressing CXCR3 (TNR3+). The chain couples TRBV27 to TRBJ2-2. This sequence was found in a human donor in good health. Some clones in this sample may be carry-over from other donors' samples. The CDR3 here is CASSFVGNTGELFF.